This is a list of T cell receptor beta chains from one sample in a study of identical twins. TCRdb re-called the 5' RACE reads through MiXCR, storing one row per CDR3 protein. This sample has about 660,000 distinct CDR3 sequences, with less than 10% found just once. This same sample was also part of a study on yellow fever vaccine responses in identical twins.

The sample comprised PBMCs. These receptors came from a young woman in good health. Both conserved end residues are part of each CDR3. D genes are given only for firm matches. Some rows have no size entry. The others give once, few or many, or a class for an expanded clone.

CASSPLPGSDYGYTF TGTGCCAGCTCACCACTTCCGGGGTCAGACTATGGCTACACCTTC . TRBJ1-2 . TRBV18
CSVEVGTSTQYF TGCAGCGTTGAAGTGGGTACAAGTACGCAGTATTTT . TRBJ2-3 many TRBV29-1
CASSLERRETQYF TGTGCCAGCAGCTTAGAGAGGAGGGAGACCCAGTACTTC . TRBJ2-5 . TRBV7-2
CASSLARASGRSDTQYF TGTGCCAGCAGCTTAGCCAGGGCTAGCGGGCGGAGTGATACGCAGTATTTT TRBD2 TRBJ2-3 many TRBV11-2
CSARDPIGAPASEQFF TGCAGTGCTAGAGACCCCATTGGGGCCCCAGCCTCTGAGCAGTTCTTC . TRBJ2-1 few TRBV20-1
CASSLYPTSGSSTDTQYF TGCGCCAGCAGCTTGTACCCCACTAGCGGATCTAGCACAGATACGCAGTATTTT TRBD2 TRBJ2-3 few TRBV5-1
CASSSDRGLISNEQFF TGTGCCAGCAGCTCGGACAGGGGGCTAATTTCCAATGAGCAGTTCTTC TRBD1 TRBJ2-1 . TRBV27
CSVEGVSYNEQFF TGCAGCGTTGAAGGGGTCTCCTACAATGAGCAGTTCTTC . TRBJ2-1 few TRBV29-1
CASSLVGQGDYGYTF TGTGCCAGCAGCTTAGTCGGGCAGGGGGACTATGGCTACACCTTC TRBD1 TRBJ1-2 few TRBV7-2
CASSPRAYYEQYF TGCGCCAGCAGCCCGAGGGCCTACTACGAGCAGTACTTC . TRBJ2-7 many TRBV4-3
CASSSSQGPYYGYTF TGTGCCAGCAGCTCTTCACAGGGGCCCTACTATGGCTACACCTTC TRBD1 TRBJ1-2 few TRBV11-1
CSARDSWRQGANSRSQETQYF TGCAGTGCTAGAGATTCTTGGAGACAGGGGGCTAACTCCCGGAGCCAAGAGACCCAGTACTTC TRBD1 TRBJ2-5 many TRBV20-1
CASSQGTSGIGEQFF TGTGCCAGCAGCCAAGGGACTAGCGGGATTGGTGAGCAGTTCTTC TRBD2 TRBJ2-1 . TRBV14
CSVGGQLGQRPYEQYF TGCAGCGTTGGGGGCCAATTGGGCCAGCGTCCCTACGAGCAGTACTTC . TRBJ2-7 many TRBV29-1
CASSPLAGNTQYF TGTGCCAGCAGTCCTCTAGCGGGAAATACGCAGTATTTT TRBD2 TRBJ2-3 . TRBV27
CASSAGQVSYNEQSF TGTGCCAGCAGCGCGGGACAGGTGTCCTACAATGAGCAGTCCTTC TRBD1 TRBJ2-1 . TRBV9
CASSRLTYNEQFF TGTGCCAGCAGTCGACTGACCTACAATGAGCAGTTCTTC . TRBJ2-1 few TRBV12-3/TRBV12-4
CASSTKKNQPQHF TGTGCCAGCAGCACCAAGAAAAATCAGCCCCAGCATTTT . TRBJ1-5 many TRBV12-3/TRBV12-4
CASRRQLLNTEAFF TGTGCCAGCAGACGACAGCTACTGAACACTGAAGCTTTCTTT . TRBJ1-1 . TRBV6-1
CASNVQGPQMIGYTF TGTGCCAGCAACGTTCAGGGGCCTCAGATGATTGGCTACACCTTC . TRBJ1-2 few TRBV12-3/TRBV12-4
CASGEGSPAVTEAFF TGTGCCAGCGGAGAGGGGAGCCCCGCGGTCACTGAAGCTTTCTTT . TRBJ1-1 few TRBV2
CASSFSGTVDTQYF TGCGCCAGCAGCTTTAGCGGGACGGTCGATACGCAGTATTTT TRBD2 TRBJ2-3 many TRBV4-1
CASRINTEAFF TGTGCCAGCAGAATCAACACTGAAGCTTTCTTT . TRBJ1-1 few TRBV12-3/TRBV12-4
CASRDRANEQYF TGTGCCAGCCGCGACAGGGCTAACGAGCAGTACTTC TRBD1 TRBJ2-7 . TRBV6-2/TRBV6-3
CASAMGVSTDTQYF TGTGCTAGTGCCATGGGGGTATCAACAGATACGCAGTATTTT . TRBJ2-3 many TRBV12-5
CASSQETGFPGYTF TGTGCCAGCAGCCAGGAGACAGGGTTCCCTGGCTACACCTTC TRBD1 TRBJ1-2 few TRBV14
CATSRDPREDSFYEQFF TGTGCCACCAGCAGAGATCCTCGGGAGGACTCCTTCTATGAGCAGTTCTTC TRBD2 TRBJ2-1 few TRBV15
CSVGFPRNNEQFF TGCAGCGTTGGTTTCCCCAGGAACAATGAGCAGTTCTTC . TRBJ2-1 . TRBV29-1
CATSRGVRGGGTDTQYF TGTGCCACCAGCAGAGGGGTCCGGGGGGGTGGCACAGATACGCAGTATTTT TRBD2 TRBJ2-3 few TRBV15
CSVEGYRGTDTQYF TGCAGCGTTGAAGGGTACAGGGGCACAGATACGCAGTATTTT . TRBJ2-3 many TRBV29-1
CASSLPVGTAITGELFF TGTGCCAGCAGCCTCCCGGTCGGGACCGCGATCACCGGGGAGCTGTTTTTT . TRBJ2-2 . TRBV7-8
CASTNSDGPDYEQYF TGCGCCAGCACCAATTCCGACGGTCCTGACTACGAGCAGTACTTC . TRBJ2-7 few TRBV5-1
CASSQAGGVTDTQYF TGCGCCAGCAGCCAAGCGGGAGGTGTCACAGATACGCAGTATTTT TRBD2 TRBJ2-3 many TRBV4-3
CSVGDRGEQYF TGCAGCGTTGGGGACCGGGGCGAGCAGTACTTC . TRBJ2-7 few TRBV29-1
CASSAGTAPYEQYF TGCGCCAGCAGCGCTGGGACAGCCCCCTACGAGCAGTACTTC TRBD1 TRBJ2-7 . TRBV5-1
CSALNGGGDEQYF TGCAGTGCTCTGAACGGGGGCGGCGACGAGCAGTACTTC . TRBJ2-7 . TRBV20-1
CASSLVVGGGRNTGELFF TGTGCCAGCAGCTTAGTGGTCGGAGGCGGGAGGAATACCGGGGAGCTGTTTTTT TRBD2 TRBJ2-2 . TRBV11-2
CASTKMLGQYTGELFF TGTGCCAGCACCAAGATGTTGGGACAGTACACCGGGGAGCTGTTTTTT TRBD1 TRBJ2-2 . TRBV7-2
CASSLSSREDGYTF TGTGCCAGCAGCTTGAGTTCTAGGGAGGATGGCTACACCTTC . TRBJ1-2 . TRBV7-2
CASSRGPNQPQHF TGTGCCAGTAGTAGGGGCCCCAATCAGCCCCAGCATTTT . TRBJ1-5 . TRBV19
CASGFGRADNEQFF TGTGCTAGTGGTTTCGGGCGGGCCGATAATGAGCAGTTCTTC . TRBJ2-1 . TRBV12-5
CASSLVDEQYF TGTGCCAGCAGCTTAGTGGACGAGCAGTACTTC . TRBJ2-7 many TRBV7-9